The 20 T cell receptor beta chains reported below all come from one sample, sequenced in a study of blood T cell repertoires in COVID-19. The protocol was immunoSEQ multiplex PCR, while the TCRdb copy is restricted to in-frame clones and leaves out a portion. The sample yields over 45,000 clones, approximately 80% seen once. Source material: peripheral blood. These receptors were obtained from a human donor in a cohort sampled during active or convalescent COVID-19.

In this sample, this clone turned up a few times. The rearrangement joins TRBV7-2 to TRBJ2-3; the match to TRBD2 covers 10 bases. V dropped 3 bases and J dropped 2; count of bases not matched to a gene: 5. Germline assignment: CDR1 SGHTA and CDR2 FQGNSA. The CDR3 runs to 16 residues. Here the CDR3 reads CASSLSAGGVTDTQYF. DNA for the CDR3: TGTGCCAGCAGCTTGTCAGCGGGGGGGGTCACAGATACGCAGTATTTT.

The chain employs TRBV19 and TRBJ1-2; 7 nucleotides align to TRBD1. V dropped 7 bases and J dropped 7; count of bases not matched to a gene: 9. This CDR3 is 13 amino acids long. The germline CDR1 and CDR2 sequences are LNHDA and SQIVND (reference sequence). The CDR3 nucleotides read TGTGCCAGTACTTTTACAGGGGTTGCTGGCTACACCTTC. Its translation: CASTFTGVAGYTF.

CDR3 sequence reads: CASSMGQGAYNEQFF. Written as DNA, the CDR3 is TGTGCCAGTAGTATGGGACAGGGCGCCTACAATGAGCAGTTCTTC. V usage is TRBV19 and J usage is TRBJ2-1, with 9 bases lining up with TRBD1. Losses at the gene ends were 3 bases for V and 2 bases for J; bases not matched to a gene: 2. Per the germline V gene, CDR1 is LNHDA and CDR2 is SQIVND (reference sequence). The CDR3 consists of 15 residues.

V gene TRBV5-1 combines with J gene TRBJ2-1, with TRBD2 as a possible D gene (7 bases). The germline V and J ends were trimmed by 2 bases and 2 bases, with 11 bases remaining between them. The length of the CDR3 is 15 residues. CDR1 is SGHRS, CDR2 YFSETQ, per germline. This CDR3 reads CASSLRGAPYNEQFF. The DNA of the CDR3 is TGCGCCAGCAGCTTACGGGGGGCCCCCTACAATGAGCAGTTCTTC.

The V gene is TRBV1, the J gene TRBJ2-7; TRBD2 is taken as the D call from the table, unchecked against the DNA. TRBV1 is listed as a pseudogene. This CDR3 is 16 amino acids long. The CDR3 nucleotides read TGCACCAGCAGCCCCCTGAAGGGACTAGAGACCTACGAGCAGTACTTC. It encodes CTSSPLKGLETYEQYF.

The genes are TRBV5-1 and TRBJ1-1; D is ambiguous. CDR1 is SGHRS, CDR2 YFSETQ, per germline. CDR3 length equals 14 residues. V was shortened by 2 bases and J by 1 base, with 9 bases between the two germline ends. The CDR3 spells CASSLLRGNTEAFF. The DNA of the CDR3 is TGCGCCAGCAGCTTACTACGGGGGAACACTGAAGCTTTCTTT.

J is TRBJ2-7 and V is TRBV6-4, with D possibly being TRBD1 (8 bases). The CDR3 loop spans 17 amino acids. Germline V gene data show CDR1 as MRHNA and CDR2 as SNTAGT. Trimming shortened V by 8 bases and J by 0 bases, and 23 bases separated the two germline ends. CDR3 coding DNA: TGTGCCAGCTTTTTGGGAGGGACAGGTAAGAGCTCCTACGAGCAGTACTTC. Its protein product is CASFLGGTGKSSYEQYF.

This sequence joins TRBV4-2 and TRBJ1-1; maybe TRBD1 (6 bases). Germline V gene data show CDR1 as LGHNA and CDR2 as YNFKEQ. The length of the CDR3 is 13 residues. V lost 4 bases and J lost 4, with 10 bases in between. CDR3 sequence: CASSRTGSTEAFF. In DNA, the CDR3 is TGTGCCAGCAGCCGAACAGGGAGCACTGAAGCTTTCTTT.

The chain recombines TRBV2 with TRBJ1-5; D unclear. Trimming stripped 7 bases from V and 2 bases from J, with 12 bases between. This CDR3 contains 14 residues. The germline gives CDR1 SNHLY, CDR2 FYNNEI. The CDR3 sequence: CASNELNGNQPQHF. CDR3 nucleotide sequence: TGTGCCAGCAACGAGCTTAATGGCAATCAGCCCCAGCATTTT.

V usage is TRBV7-8 and J usage is TRBJ1-2; 8 bases line up with TRBD1. The CDR3 length is 16 residues. Looked up from germline, CDR1 is SGHVS and CDR2 is FQNEAQ. V trimming: 0 bases; J trimming: 0 bases; junction bases outside the gene matches: 3. The CDR3 protein is CASSLASGGPNYGYTF. CDR3 DNA sequence: TGTGCCAGCAGCTTAGCGTCAGGGGGCCCTAACTATGGCTACACCTTC.

The chain uses TRBV6-1 and TRBJ2-7; a weak D match, TRBD2 (5 bases). There are 14 residues in the CDR3. Germline-derived CDR1 and CDR2 are MNHNS and SASEGT. The V end lost 2 bases, the J end lost 3 bases, and 11 bases lay between the germline ends. The CDR3 nucleotides are TGTGCCAGCAGTGAAATGGGGAGCAGCTACGAGCAGTACTTC. Translation: CASSEMGSSYEQYF.

The CDR3 sequence: CASSFLREGQGYNEQFF. The CDR3 bases are TGTGCCAGCAGCTTCCTGCGTGAGGGACAGGGGTACAATGAGCAGTTCTTC. V is TRBV7-6 and J is TRBJ2-1, with TRBD1 matching over 10 bases. Per the germline V gene, CDR1 is SGHVS and CDR2 is FNYEAQ. V lost 3 bases, J lost 4 bases, and 9 bases stayed unmatched. This CDR3 has 17 residues.

The CDR3 here is CASSQTGGTNYGYTF. The CDR3 DNA sequence: TGCGCCAGCAGCCAAACAGGGGGCACTAACTATGGCTACACCTTC. This chain uses TRBV4-1 with TRBJ1-2, with 9 bases aligning to TRBD1. V was pared by 2 bases and J by 0 bases, with 1 base of the junction left unmatched. Germline-derived CDR1 and CDR2 are MGHRA and YSYEKL. The CDR3 loop spans 15 amino acids.

The chain recombines TRBV5-4 with TRBJ2-3; 9 bases match TRBD2. V gave up 2 bases and J gave up 1 base; unmatched junction bases: 5. CDR3 size: 16 residues. CDR1 is SGHNT and CDR2 is YYREEE in the germline V gene (reference sequence). DNA of the CDR3: TGTGCCAGCAGCTTCCGGCGGGGGGGCCGCACAGATACGCAGTATTTT. It translates to CASSFRRGGRTDTQYF.

The chain recombines TRBV5-8 with TRBJ2-2; 7 bases map to TRBD1. The CDR3 extends over 16 amino acids. The V and J ends lost 0 bases and 1 base, in that order; junction bases with no gene match: 3. The V gene's germline CDR1 is SGHTS and CDR2 YDEGEE. The CDR3 sequence is CASSLAGTVNTGELFF. In DNA form, the CDR3 reads TGTGCCAGCAGCTTGGCGGGGACAGTGAACACCGGGGAGCTGTTTTTT.

CDR3 protein: CASSLGLAGVNGELFF. The CDR3 coding sequence is TGTGCCAGCAGCTTGGGACTAGCGGGGGTCAACGGGGAGCTGTTTTTT. The chain recombines TRBV5-6 with TRBJ2-2; 12 positions match TRBD2. Germline values: CDR1 SGHDT, CDR2 YYEEEE. J was trimmed by 7 bases and V by 0 bases; bases with no gene match: 4. CDR3 length: 16 amino acids.

This clone has more than one count but fewer than ten. This same CDR3 is encoded by further DNA sequences in the sample. The chain carries TRBV28 and TRBJ2-7, with D possibly matching TRBD1 (5 bases). V lost 5 bases to trimming and J lost 3 bases, with 20 bases between them. CDR1 MDHEN and CDR2 SYDVKM come from the germline V gene. This CDR3 is 16 amino acids long. CDR3 region: CASSKGPPFGSYEQYF. DNA for the CDR3: TGTGCCAGCAGTAAGGGGCCGCCCTTCGGTAGCTACGAGCAGTACTTC.

The chain carries TRBV10-2 and TRBJ1-3, with D perhaps TRBD1 (6 bases). This CDR3 comprises 15 residues. Trimming removed 0 bases at V and 4 bases at J, with 10 bases between. The germline V gene encodes CDR1 WSHSY and CDR2 SAAADI. The chain's CDR3 is CASSESAGVGNTIYF. CDR3 in DNA: TGCGCCAGCAGTGAGTCGGCAGGGGTAGGAAACACCATATATTTT.

This chain links TRBV27 with TRBJ1-5; 7 bases line up with TRBD1. J lost 4 bases, V lost 3 bases, and 6 bases had no gene match. The CDR3 covers 15 residues. Germline V CDR1 and CDR2: MNHEY, SMNVEV (reference sequence). This CDR3 is CASSLEGAGNQPQHF. The DNA for the CDR3 is TGTGCCAGCAGTTTGGAGGGGGCAGGGAATCAGCCCCAGCATTTT.

The J gene is TRBJ1-1, the V gene TRBV19, with D unresolved. This CDR3 spans 13 amino acids. Between the trimmed V and J ends, which lost 5 bases and 4 bases, there was a span of 11 bases. Looked up from germline, CDR1 is LNHDA and CDR2 is SQIVND (reference sequence). The CDR3 DNA is TGTGCCAGTAGTTTTGGACTAGCCACTGAAGCTTTCTTT. The encoded protein is CASSFGLATEAFF. The full variable domain, with the rest looked up from reference TRBV19 and TRBJ1-1, is DGGITQSPKYLFRKEGQNVTLSCEQNLNHDAMYWYRQDPGQGLRLIYYSQIVNDFQKGDIAEGYSVSREKKESFPLTVTSAQKNPTAFYLCASSFGLATEAFFGQGTRLTVV.